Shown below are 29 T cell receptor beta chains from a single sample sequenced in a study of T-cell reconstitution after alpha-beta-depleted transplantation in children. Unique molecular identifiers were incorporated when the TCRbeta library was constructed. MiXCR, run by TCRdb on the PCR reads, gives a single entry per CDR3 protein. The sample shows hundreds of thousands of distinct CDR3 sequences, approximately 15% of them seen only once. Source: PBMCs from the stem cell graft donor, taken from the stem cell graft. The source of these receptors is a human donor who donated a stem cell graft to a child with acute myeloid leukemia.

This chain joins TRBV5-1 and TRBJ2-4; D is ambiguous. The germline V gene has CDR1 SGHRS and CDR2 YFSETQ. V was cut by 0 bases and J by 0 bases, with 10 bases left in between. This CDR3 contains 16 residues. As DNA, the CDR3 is TGCGCCAGCAGCTTGGGGGCAGTCAGAGCCAAAAACATTCAGTACTTC. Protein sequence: CASSLGAVRAKNIQYF.

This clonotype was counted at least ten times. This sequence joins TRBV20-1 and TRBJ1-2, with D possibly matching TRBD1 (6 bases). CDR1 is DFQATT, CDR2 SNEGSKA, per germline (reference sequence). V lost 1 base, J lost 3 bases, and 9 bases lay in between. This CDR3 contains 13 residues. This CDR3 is CSARGTADYGYTF. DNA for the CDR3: TGCAGTGCTAGAGGGACAGCCGACTATGGCTACACCTTC.

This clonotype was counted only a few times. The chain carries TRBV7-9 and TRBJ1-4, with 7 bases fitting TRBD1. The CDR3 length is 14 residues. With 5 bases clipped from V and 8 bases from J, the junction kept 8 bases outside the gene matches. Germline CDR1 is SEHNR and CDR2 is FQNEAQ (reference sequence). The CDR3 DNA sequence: TGTGCCAGCAGCGTGACAGGGATCAAGGAAAAACTGTTTTTT. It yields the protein CASSVTGIKEKLFF.

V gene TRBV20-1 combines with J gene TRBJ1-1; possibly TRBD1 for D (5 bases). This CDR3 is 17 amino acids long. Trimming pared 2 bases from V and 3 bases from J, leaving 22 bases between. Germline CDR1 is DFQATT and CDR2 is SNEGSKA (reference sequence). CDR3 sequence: CSARSRGRGLGDTEAFF. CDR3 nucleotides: TGCAGTGCTAGATCCCGGGGTAGAGGGCTGGGGGACACTGAAGCTTTCTTT.

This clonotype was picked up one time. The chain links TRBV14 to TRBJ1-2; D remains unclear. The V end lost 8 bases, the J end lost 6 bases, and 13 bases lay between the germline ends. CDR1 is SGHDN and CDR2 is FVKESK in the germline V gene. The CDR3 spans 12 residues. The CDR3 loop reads CASRGPHDGYTF. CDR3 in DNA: TGTGCCAGCCGTGGACCCCACGATGGCTACACCTTC.

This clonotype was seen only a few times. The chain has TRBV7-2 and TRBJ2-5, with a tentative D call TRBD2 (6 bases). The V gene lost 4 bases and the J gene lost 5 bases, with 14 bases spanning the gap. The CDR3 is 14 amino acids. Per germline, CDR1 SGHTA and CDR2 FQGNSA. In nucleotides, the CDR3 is TGTGCCAGCAGCTCGGAGGGCAGGAGGGAGACCCAGTACTTC. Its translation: CASSSEGRRETQYF.

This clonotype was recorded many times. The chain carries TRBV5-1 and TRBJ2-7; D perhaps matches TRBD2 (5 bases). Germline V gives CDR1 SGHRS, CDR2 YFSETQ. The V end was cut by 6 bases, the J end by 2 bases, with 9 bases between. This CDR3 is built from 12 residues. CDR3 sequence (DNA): TGCGCCAGCATGGGAGAAGCCTACGAGCAGTACTTC. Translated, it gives CASMGEAYEQYF.

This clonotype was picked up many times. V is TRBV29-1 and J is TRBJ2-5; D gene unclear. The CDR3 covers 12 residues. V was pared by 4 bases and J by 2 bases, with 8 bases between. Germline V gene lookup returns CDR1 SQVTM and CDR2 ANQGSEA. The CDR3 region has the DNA TGCAGCGTTGTGAACCGGCAAGAGACCCAGTACTTC. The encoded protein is CSVVNRQETQYF.

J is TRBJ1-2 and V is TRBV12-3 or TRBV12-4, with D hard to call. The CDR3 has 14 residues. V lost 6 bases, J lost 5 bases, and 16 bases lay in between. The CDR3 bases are TGTGCCAGCAGCCAGCGGGAGGCACCTTATGGCTACACCTTC. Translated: CASSQREAPYGYTF.

The CDR3 sequence is CASRELAETYYNEQFF. Here the CDR3 DNA reads TGTGCCAGCAGGGAGTTAGCGGAGACCTATTACAATGAGCAGTTCTTC. The V and J genes are TRBV28 and TRBJ2-1; possibly TRBD2 for D (6 bases). The germline V gene has CDR1 MDHEN and CDR2 SYDVKM. Trimming pared 6 bases from V and 4 bases from J, leaving 19 bases between. This CDR3 has 16 residues. The full variable domain, its missing parts supplied by reference TRBV28 and TRBJ2-1, is DVKVTQSSRYLVKRTGEKVFLECVQDMDHENMFWYRQDPGLGLRLIYFSYDVKMKEKGDIPEGYSVSREKKERFSLILESASTNQTSMYLCASRELAETYYNEQFFGPGTRLTVL.

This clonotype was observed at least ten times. The CDR3 here is CSVRGATGSPLHF. The DNA for the CDR3 is TGCAGCGTTAGGGGGGCAACGGGTTCACCCCTCCACTTT. The chain links TRBV29-1 to TRBJ1-6; a weak D match, TRBD1 (6 bases). Between the trimmed V and J ends, which lost 5 bases and 9 bases, there was a span of 14 bases. The CDR3 is 13 amino acids. Looked up from germline, CDR1 is SQVTM and CDR2 is ANQGSEA.

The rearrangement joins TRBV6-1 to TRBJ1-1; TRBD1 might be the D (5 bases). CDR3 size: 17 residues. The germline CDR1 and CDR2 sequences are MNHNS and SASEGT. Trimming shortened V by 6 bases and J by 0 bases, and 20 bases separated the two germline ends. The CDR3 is CASRPQGARGMNTEAFF. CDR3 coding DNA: TGTGCCAGCAGACCCCAGGGAGCTCGAGGGATGAACACTGAAGCTTTCTTT.

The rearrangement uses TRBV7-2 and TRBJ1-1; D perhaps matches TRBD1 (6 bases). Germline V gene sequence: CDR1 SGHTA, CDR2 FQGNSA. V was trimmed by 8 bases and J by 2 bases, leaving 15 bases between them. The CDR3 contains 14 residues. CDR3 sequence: CASLRTELNTEAFF. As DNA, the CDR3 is TGTGCCAGCCTACGGACAGAATTAAACACTGAAGCTTTCTTT.

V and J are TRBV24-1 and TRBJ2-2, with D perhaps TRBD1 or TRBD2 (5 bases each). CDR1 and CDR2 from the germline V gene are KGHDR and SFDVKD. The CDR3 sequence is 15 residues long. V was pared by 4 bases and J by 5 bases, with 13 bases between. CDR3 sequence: CATSDRDVRTGELFF. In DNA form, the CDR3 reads TGTGCCACCAGTGACCGGGACGTTCGGACCGGGGAGCTGTTTTTT.

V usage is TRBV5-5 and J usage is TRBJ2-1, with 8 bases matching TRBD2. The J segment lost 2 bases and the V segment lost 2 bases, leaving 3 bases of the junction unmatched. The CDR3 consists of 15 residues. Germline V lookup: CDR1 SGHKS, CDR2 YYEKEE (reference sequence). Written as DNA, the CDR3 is TGTGCCAGCAGCTTTTGGCGGGGGGCCTACAATGAGCAGTTCTTC. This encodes CASSFWRGAYNEQFF.

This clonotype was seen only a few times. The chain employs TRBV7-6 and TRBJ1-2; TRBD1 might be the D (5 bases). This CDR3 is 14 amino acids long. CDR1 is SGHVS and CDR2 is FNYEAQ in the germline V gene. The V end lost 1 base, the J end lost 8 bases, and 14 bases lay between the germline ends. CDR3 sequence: CASSLGTPQAGYTF. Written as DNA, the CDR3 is TGTGCCAGCAGCTTAGGGACACCCCAGGCGGGCTACACCTTC.

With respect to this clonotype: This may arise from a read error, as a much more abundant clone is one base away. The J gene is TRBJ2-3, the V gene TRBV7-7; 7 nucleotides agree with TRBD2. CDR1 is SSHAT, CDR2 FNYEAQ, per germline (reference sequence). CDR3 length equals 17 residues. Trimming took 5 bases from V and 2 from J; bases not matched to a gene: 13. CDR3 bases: TGTGCCAGCAGCCCAGGAGGTTGGGGGACTACCACAGATACGCAGTATTTT. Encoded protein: CASSPGGWGTTTDTQYF.

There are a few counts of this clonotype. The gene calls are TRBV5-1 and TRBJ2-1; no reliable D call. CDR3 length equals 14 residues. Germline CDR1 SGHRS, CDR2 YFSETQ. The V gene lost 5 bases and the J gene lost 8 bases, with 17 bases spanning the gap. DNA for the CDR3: TGCGCCAGCAGTGTTCCGTCACCGGGCGATGAGCAGTTCTTC. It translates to CASSVPSPGDEQFF.

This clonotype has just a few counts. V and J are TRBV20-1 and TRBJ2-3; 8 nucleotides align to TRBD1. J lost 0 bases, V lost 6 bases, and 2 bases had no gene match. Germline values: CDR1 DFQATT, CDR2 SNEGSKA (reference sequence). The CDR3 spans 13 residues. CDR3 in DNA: TGCAGTGCCAACAGGGGGAGCACAGATACGCAGTATTTT. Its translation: CSANRGSTDTQYF.

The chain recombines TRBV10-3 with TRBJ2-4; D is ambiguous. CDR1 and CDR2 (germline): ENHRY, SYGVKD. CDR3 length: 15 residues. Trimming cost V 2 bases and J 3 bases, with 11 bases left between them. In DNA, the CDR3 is TGTGCCATCAGTGAGGACCTACCCAGCAAAAACATTCAGTACTTC. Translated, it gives CAISEDLPSKNIQYF.

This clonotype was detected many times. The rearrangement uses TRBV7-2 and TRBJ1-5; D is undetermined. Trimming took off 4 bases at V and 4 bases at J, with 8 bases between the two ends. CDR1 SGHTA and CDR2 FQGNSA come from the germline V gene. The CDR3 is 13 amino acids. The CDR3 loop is CASSSEGNQPQHF. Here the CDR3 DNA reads TGTGCCAGCAGCTCGGAGGGTAATCAGCCCCAGCATTTT.

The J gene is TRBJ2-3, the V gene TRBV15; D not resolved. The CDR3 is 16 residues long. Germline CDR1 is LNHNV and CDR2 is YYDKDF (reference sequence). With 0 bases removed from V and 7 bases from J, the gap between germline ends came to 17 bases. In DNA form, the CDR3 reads TGTGCCACCAGCAGAGATCGCCACTCTACTGGAAATACGCAGTATTTT. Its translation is CATSRDRHSTGNTQYF.

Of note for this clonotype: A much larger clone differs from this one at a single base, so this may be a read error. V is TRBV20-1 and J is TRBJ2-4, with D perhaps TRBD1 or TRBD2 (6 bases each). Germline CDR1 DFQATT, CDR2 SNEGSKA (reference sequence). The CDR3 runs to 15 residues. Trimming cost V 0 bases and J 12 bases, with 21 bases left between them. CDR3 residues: CSARDGDSSWGAQYF. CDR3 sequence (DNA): TGCAGTGCTAGAGATGGGGATAGTAGCTGGGGGGCTCAGTACTTC.

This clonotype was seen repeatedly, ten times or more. The CDR3: CASSYALGQPADRGYTF. Here the CDR3 DNA reads TGTGCCAGCAGCTATGCCCTCGGACAGCCGGCAGATCGGGGCTACACCTTC. V usage is TRBV13 and J usage is TRBJ1-2; D is possibly TRBD1 (6 bases). CDR3 length: 17 residues. Germline V gives CDR1 PRHDT, CDR2 FYEKMQ (reference sequence). V lost 4 bases, J lost 8 bases, and 26 bases lay in between.

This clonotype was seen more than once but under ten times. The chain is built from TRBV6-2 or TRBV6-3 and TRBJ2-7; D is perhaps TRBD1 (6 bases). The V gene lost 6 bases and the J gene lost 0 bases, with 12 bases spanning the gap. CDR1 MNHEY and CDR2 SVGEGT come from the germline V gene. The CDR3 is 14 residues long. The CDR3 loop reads CASRTTGSSYEQYF. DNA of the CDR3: TGTGCCAGCAGGACTACAGGGAGCTCCTACGAGCAGTACTTC.

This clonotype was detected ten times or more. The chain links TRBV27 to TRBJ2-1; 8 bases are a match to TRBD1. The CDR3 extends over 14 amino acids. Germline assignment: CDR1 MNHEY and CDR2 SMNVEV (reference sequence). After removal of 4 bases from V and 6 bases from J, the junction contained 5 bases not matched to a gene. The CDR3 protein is CASSYQGAFNEQFF. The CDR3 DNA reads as TGTGCCAGCAGTTACCAGGGGGCTTTCAATGAGCAGTTCTTC.

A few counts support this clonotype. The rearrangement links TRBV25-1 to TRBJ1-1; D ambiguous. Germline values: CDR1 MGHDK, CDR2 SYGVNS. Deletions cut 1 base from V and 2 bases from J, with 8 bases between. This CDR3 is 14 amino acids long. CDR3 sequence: CASSESLVNTEAFF. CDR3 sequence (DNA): TGTGCCAGCAGTGAATCTTTAGTCAACACTGAAGCTTTCTTT.

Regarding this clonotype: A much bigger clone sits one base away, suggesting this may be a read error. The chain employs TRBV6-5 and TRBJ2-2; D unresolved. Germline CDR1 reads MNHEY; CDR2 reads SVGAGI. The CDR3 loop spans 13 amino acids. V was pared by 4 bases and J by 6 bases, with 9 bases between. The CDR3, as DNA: TGTGCCAGCAGTTTCCGACCGGCCGGGGAGCTGTTTTTT. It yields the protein CASSFRPAGELFF.

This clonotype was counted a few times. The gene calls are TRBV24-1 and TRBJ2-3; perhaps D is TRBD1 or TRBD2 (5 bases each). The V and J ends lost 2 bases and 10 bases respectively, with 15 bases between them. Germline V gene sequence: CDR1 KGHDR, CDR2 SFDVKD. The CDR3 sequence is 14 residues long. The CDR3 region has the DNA TGTGCCACCAGTGATTCCGGGACCCTCCGTCCGCAGTATTTT. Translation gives CATSDSGTLRPQYF.